The clone carrying this TCR beta chain was seen ten or more times. The template used for profiling TCR beta VDJ and CDR3 was genomic DNA. MiXCR, applied by TCRdb to the reads, yields one record per CDR3 protein. The sample has just over 450,000 distinct CDR3 sequences, less than 35% seen once. By flow cytometry, patients selected for sequencing had shown an expansion of CD8+CD57+ cells. Per germline, CDR1 SGDLS and CDR2 YYNGEE. V trimming: 2 bases; J trimming: 5 bases; junction bases outside the gene matches: 9. The CDR3 sequence is 15 residues long. The record originates from a study of CD8+CD57+ T cells in acquired aplastic anemia.

The sequence came from a human donor with aplastic anemia. Material for sequencing was sorted CD4+, CD8+, or CD8+CD57+ T cells (not recorded which) from PBMCs. V usage is TRBV9 and J usage is TRBJ1-1; TRBD1 aligns across 7 bases. CDR3 sequence reads: CASSVTGVGRTEAFF. In DNA, the CDR3 is TGTGCCAGCAGCGTTACAGGGGTTGGGAGGACTGAAGCTTTCTTT.